These T cell receptor beta chains were read from a single sample in a study of blood T cell repertoires in COVID-19. Produced via immunoSEQ multiplex PCR; TCRdb's table is partial and in-frame only. The sample holds over 250,000 clones, about nine tenths seen once. Source material: peripheral blood. These receptor sequences come from a woman in her sixties or seventies with acute or convalescent COVID-19. CDR3s leave out the opening cysteine and the closing phenylalanine or tryptophan. The D gene is left open where the match is weak. Clone size, where shown, is once, few, many, or a class for clones that have expanded.

clone_size	v_call	j_call	d_call	cdr3_aa
-	TRBV28	TRBJ2-1	TRBD1	ASSPDRGQNEQF
-	TRBV6-5	TRBJ1-1	TRBD1	ASGLQGGYTEAF
-	TRBV24-1	TRBJ2-6	-	ATSDPTTLGHSNVLT
-	TRBV4-3	TRBJ1-6	-	ASSQDLAGNYNSPLH
-	TRBV5-1	TRBJ1-4	TRBD1	ASSKDRPQEKLF
-	TRBV4-1	TRBJ2-5	-	ASSQDSGSVETQY
-	TRBV12-3/TRBV12-4	TRBJ1-2	-	ASSQTPGYGYT
-	TRBV30	TRBJ1-4	TRBD1	AWSPIGQGGVGKLF
-	TRBV7-3	TRBJ2-1	TRBD1	ASSLTRQGAKSEQF
-	TRBV3-1/TRBV3-2	TRBJ2-1	TRBD2	ASSRITSGVYNEQF
-	TRBV5-4	TRBJ2-5	TRBD2	ASSLRLAGQETQY
-	TRBV3-1/TRBV3-2	TRBJ2-5	-	ASSPRAGGMVTQY
-	TRBV5-5	TRBJ2-6	TRBD2	ASSLGGAGANVLT
-	TRBV4-2	TRBJ2-3	TRBD2	ASSQRRTSTTDTQY
once	TRBV6-5	TRBJ2-1	TRBD1	ASTGGNYNEQF
-	TRBV9	TRBJ2-2	-	ASSDPGTFTGELF
-	TRBV6-2/TRBV6-3	TRBJ2-2	-	ASRYGQLGELF
-	TRBV5-1	TRBJ1-1	-	ASSLSGQNTEAF